This TCR beta chain was profiled in a study of cytomegalovirus exposure and HLA in healthy donors. The trim removed 5 bases at V and 4 bases at J, leaving 14 bases unmatched. The CDR3 sequence is 17 residues long. Germline CDR1 and CDR2: LNHDA and SQIVND (reference sequence). The primer mix had 60 Vbeta and 13 Jbeta primers. Here immunoSEQ multiplex PCR was the method, and the copy in TCRdb shows in-frame clones only, minus some. The table has under 200,000 clones, 79% seen once. The receptor was isolated from a woman between 50 and 59 years old in good health and CMV-seronegative. This chain joins TRBV19 and TRBJ1-5, with 7 nucleotides matching TRBD1. The source material was PBMCs. Here the CDR3 DNA reads TGTGCCAGTAGTCAACTCCGGGACAGCCTAAGTAATCAGCCCCAGCATTTT. It specifies CASSQLRDSLSNQPQHF.